Listed here are 26 T cell receptor beta chains from one sample, sequenced in a study of T-cell reconstitution after alpha-beta-depleted transplantation in children. Unique molecular identifiers were used to barcode this TCRbeta library. TCRdb redid the calling of the PCR reads with MiXCR, one entry per CDR3 protein. The table records about 500,000 distinct CDR3 sequences, 32% of them present only once. The specimen comprised PBMCs from the stem cell graft donor, sampled from the stem cell graft. These receptors all come from a human donor who donated a stem cell graft to a child with aplastic anemia.

This clonotype was observed a handful of times. The chain has TRBV5-1 and TRBJ2-1; TRBD2 agrees at 14 bases. The CDR3 covers 15 residues. The germline gives CDR1 SGHRS, CDR2 YFSETQ. V gave up 4 bases and J gave up 5 bases; unmatched junction bases: 2. CDR3 sequence: CASSGGLAGDNEQFF. The DNA for the CDR3 is TGCGCCAGCAGCGGGGGACTAGCGGGAGACAATGAGCAGTTCTTC.

The sample holds one count of this clonotype. V gene TRBV6-5 combines with J gene TRBJ2-3; 9 bases align to TRBD2. The CDR3 runs 16 residues. Germline V lookup: CDR1 MNHEY, CDR2 SVGAGI. With V trimmed by 4 bases and J by 2 bases, 7 bases remained unmatched. The CDR3 DNA sequence: TGTGCCAGCAGTTCCACGGGACTAGCAGTCACAGATACGCAGTATTTT. Protein: CASSSTGLAVTDTQYF.

V and J are TRBV11-1 and TRBJ2-7, with D hard to call. There are 15 residues in the CDR3. V was cut by 4 bases and J by 7 bases, with 20 bases left in between. In germline, CDR1 is SGHAT, CDR2 FQDESV (reference sequence). The CDR3 coding sequence is TGTGCCAGCAGCTACCAGACGACCCCTTTTCGGGAGCAGTACTTC. It yields the protein CASSYQTTPFREQYF. Supplemented by reference TRBV11-1 and TRBJ2-7, the full variable domain reads EAEVAQSPRYKITEKSQAVAFWCDPISGHATLYWYRQILGQGPELLVQFQDESVVDDSQLPKDRFSAERLKGVDSTLKIQPAELGDSAMYLCASSYQTTPFREQYFGPGTRLTVT.

V is TRBV20-1 and J is TRBJ2-1, with TRBD2 matching over 12 bases. The ends lost 6 bases at V and 7 bases at J; junction bases unmatched: 10. CDR1 and CDR2 from the germline V gene are DFQATT and SNEGSKA (reference sequence). CDR3 size: 15 residues. Here the CDR3 reads CSAEDGTSGRNEQFF. The CDR3 bases are TGCAGTGCGGAAGATGGGACTAGCGGGCGGAATGAGCAGTTCTTC.

This chain uses TRBV7-9 with TRBJ1-1; the D gene is possibly TRBD1 (5 bases). The CDR3 length is 15 residues. V was clipped by 4 bases and J by 3 bases, with 15 bases between them. Looked up from germline, CDR1 is SEHNR and CDR2 is FQNEAQ (reference sequence). CDR3 nucleotide sequence: TGTGCCAGCAGCTCCGGGGACGGAAGGGACACTGAAGCTTTCTTT. As protein: CASSSGDGRDTEAFF.

The chain joins TRBV6-2 or TRBV6-3 to TRBJ1-5; weak D call: TRBD1 (5 bases). V was trimmed by 2 bases and J by 0 bases, leaving 8 bases between them. This CDR3 has 15 residues. Germline-derived CDR1 and CDR2 are MNHEY and SVGEGT. CDR3 sequence (DNA): TGTGCCAGCAGTTACCAGGGCTATAGCAATCAGCCCCAGCATTTT. It codes for CASSYQGYSNQPQHF.

In its sample, this clonotype was seen a few times. The chain is built from TRBV28 and TRBJ2-1; possibly TRBD2 for D (6 bases). Germline assignment: CDR1 MDHEN and CDR2 SYDVKM. Trimming took 3 bases from V and 8 from J, leaving 17 bases between them. This CDR3 comprises 15 residues. DNA of the CDR3: TGTGCCAGCAGTTTGTGGGGGGAAACAAACTATGAGCAGTTCTTC. Translating it yields CASSLWGETNYEQFF.

This chain uses TRBV27 with TRBJ1-1; D possibly corresponds to TRBD1 (6 bases). Per germline, CDR1 MNHEY and CDR2 SMNVEV (reference sequence). V shed 6 bases and J shed 9 bases, with 14 bases lying between them. The length of the CDR3 is 12 residues. CDR3 sequence: CASSRLGAQAFF. The CDR3 nucleotides read TGTGCCAGCAGCCGACTGGGGGCCCAAGCTTTCTTT.

This clonotype was seen a few times. The rearrangement uses TRBV7-8 and TRBJ2-1; 9 bases match TRBD1. CDR3 size: 13 residues. Unmatched junction bases numbered 1, after V lost 5 bases and J lost 5 bases. Per the germline V gene, CDR1 is SGHVS and CDR2 is FQNEAQ. The CDR3 sequence: CASSGDRDNEQFF. The CDR3 DNA follows: TGTGCCAGCAGCGGGGACAGGGACAATGAGCAGTTCTTC.

This clonotype was seen many times. The rearrangement links TRBV18 to TRBJ2-5, with a weak D call TRBD2 (5 bases). Deletions cut 2 bases from V and 2 bases from J, with 9 bases between. CDR1 KGHSH and CDR2 LQKENI come from the germline V gene. CDR3 length equals 14 residues. The CDR3 sequence: CASSPDSGQETQYF. The CDR3 DNA sequence: TGTGCCAGCTCACCAGACTCGGGGCAAGAGACCCAGTACTTC.

The V call is TRBV6-2 or TRBV6-3, the J call TRBJ1-1; D unresolved. CDR1 is MNHEY, CDR2 SVGEGT, per germline. V was cut by 0 bases and J by 7 bases, with 6 bases left in between. The CDR3 is 12 residues long. CDR3 nucleotides: TGTGCCAGCAGTTACTCCGAGCTTGAAGCTTTCTTT. It is translated as CASSYSELEAFF.

This clonotype has more than one count but fewer than ten. The chain couples TRBV12-3 or TRBV12-4 to TRBJ1-5; 9 bases fit TRBD1. The CDR3 has 18 residues. Unmatched junction bases numbered 17, after V lost 4 bases and J lost 7 bases. In nucleotides, the CDR3 is TGTGCCAGCAGTTCGGTCCCGGGACAGGGAGTCTTGGGGCAGCCCCAGCATTTT. Its protein product is CASSSVPGQGVLGQPQHF.

The V gene is TRBV6-2 or TRBV6-3, the J gene TRBJ2-5; D unclear. The germline V and J ends were trimmed by 2 bases and 5 bases, with 9 bases remaining between them. The CDR3 runs to 13 residues. CDR1 and CDR2 from the germline V gene are MNHEY and SVGEGT. The CDR3 DNA reads TGTGCCAGCAGTTACGGCAGGTGGGAGACCCAGTACTTC. It yields the protein CASSYGRWETQYF.

The chain combines TRBV20-1 with TRBJ1-1, with D perhaps TRBD1 (5 bases). The CDR3 is made up of 16 amino acids. The ends were cut back, 0 bases at V and 3 bases at J, with 17 bases in the middle. Germline V CDR1 and CDR2: DFQATT, SNEGSKA (reference sequence). The CDR3 loop is CSARDPRDGGDTEAFF. Here the CDR3 DNA reads TGCAGTGCTAGAGATCCCCGGGACGGTGGGGACACTGAAGCTTTCTTT.

CDR3: CAWSTGGGTEAFF. The CDR3 coding sequence is TGTGCCTGGAGCACAGGGGGCGGCACTGAAGCTTTCTTT. This chain uses TRBV30 with TRBJ1-1; 9 bases agree with TRBD1. With V trimmed by 3 bases and J by 4 bases, 3 bases remained unmatched. The CDR3 totals 13 residues. Germline loops: CDR1 GTSNPN, CDR2 SVGIG (reference sequence). The full variable domain, rest sourced from reference TRBV30 and TRBJ1-1, is SQTIHQWPATLVQPVGSPLSLECTVEGTSNPNLYWYRQAAGRGLQLLFYSVGIGQISSEVPQNLSASRPQDRQFILSSKKLLLSDSGFYLCAWSTGGGTEAFFGQGTRLTVV.

The chain uses TRBV20-1 and TRBJ2-1; 10 bases map to TRBD1. V trimming: 5 bases; J trimming: 5 bases; junction bases outside the gene matches: 6. The germline V gene encodes CDR1 DFQATT and CDR2 SNEGSKA (reference sequence). This CDR3 is built from 14 residues. Here the CDR3 reads CSALRDRGNNEQFF. The DNA for the CDR3 is TGCAGTGCTCTCCGGGACAGGGGAAACAATGAGCAGTTCTTC.

This clonotype was observed a few times. The CDR3 sequence is CSATRAGSVYNEQFF. CDR3 sequence (DNA): TGCAGTGCTACCCGTGCGGGGAGCGTCTATAATGAGCAGTTCTTC. The V call is TRBV20-1, the J call TRBJ2-1, with TRBD2 as a possible D gene (6 bases). Germline assignment: CDR1 DFQATT and CDR2 SNEGSKA (reference sequence). The length of the CDR3 is 15 residues. The germline V and J ends were trimmed by 4 bases and 7 bases, with 20 bases remaining between them.

J is TRBJ2-2 and V is TRBV20-1; the D call may be TRBD1 or TRBD2 (6 bases each). Germline CDR1 and CDR2: DFQATT and SNEGSKA (reference sequence). V was trimmed by 3 bases and J by 8 bases, leaving 19 bases between them. The CDR3 contains 15 residues. The CDR3 here is CSASVGRGGIGELFF. The CDR3 nucleotides are TGCAGTGCTAGCGTCGGGAGAGGGGGAATTGGGGAGCTGTTTTTT.

Only a few counts were recorded for this clonotype. The chain has TRBV25-1 and TRBJ1-2; D remains ambiguous. Germline V lookup: CDR1 MGHDK, CDR2 SYGVNS. Trimming removed 1 base from V and 7 bases from J, with 4 bases in between. The length of the CDR3 is 11 residues. CDR3 in amino acids: CASSESSGYTF. The CDR3 DNA sequence: TGTGCCAGCAGTGAATCCTCTGGCTACACCTTC.

The chain carries TRBV15 and TRBJ1-1, with D unresolved. The germline V gene has CDR1 LNHNV and CDR2 YYDKDF (reference sequence). Trimming took 9 bases from V and 2 from J, leaving 13 bases between them. The CDR3 extends over 13 amino acids. CDR3: CATGARPNTEAFF. In DNA, the CDR3 is TGTGCCACGGGCGCCAGACCAAACACTGAAGCTTTCTTT.

This clonotype was observed a handful of times. V and J are TRBV6-1 and TRBJ2-5, with D possibly being TRBD1 or TRBD2 (5 bases each). The CDR3 extends over 16 amino acids. The V end lost 6 bases, the J end lost 5 bases, and 22 bases lay between the germline ends. Germline V lookup: CDR1 MNHNS, CDR2 SASEGT. CDR3 residues: CASSPDGGRAEETQYF. The CDR3 DNA reads TGTGCCAGCAGCCCGGATGGGGGAAGGGCGGAGGAGACCCAGTACTTC.

The chain links TRBV20-1 to TRBJ2-3, with 9 bases matching TRBD2. The J segment lost 2 bases and the V segment lost 5 bases, leaving 8 bases of the junction unmatched. Germline V gene lookup returns CDR1 DFQATT and CDR2 SNEGSKA (reference sequence). This CDR3 is built from 15 residues. The CDR3 nucleotides are TGCAGTGCTCCTAAGACTAGCGGATCCACAGATACGCAGTATTTT. Its protein product is CSAPKTSGSTDTQYF.

This clonotype was picked up a small number of times. This chain joins TRBV7-7 and TRBJ2-1; TRBD1 matches at 7 bases. With V trimmed by 2 bases and J by 5 bases, 9 bases remained unmatched. The length of the CDR3 is 16 residues. Germline-derived CDR1 and CDR2 are SSHAT and FNYEAQ (reference sequence). In DNA form, the CDR3 reads TGTGCCAGCAGCTTAATCCCCCAGGGGGAGAACAATGAGCAGTTCTTC. Protein product: CASSLIPQGENNEQFF.

J is TRBJ2-2 and V is TRBV5-1; 7 bases map to TRBD1. The V and J ends lost 7 bases and 0 bases, in that order; junction bases with no gene match: 0. CDR3 length: 13 amino acids. Germline V gene data show CDR1 as SGHRS and CDR2 as YFSETQ. This chain's CDR3 is CASGTANTGELFF. The CDR3 DNA reads TGCGCCAGCGGGACAGCGAACACCGGGGAGCTGTTTTTT.

In its sample, this clonotype was seen a few times. The gene calls are TRBV7-2 and TRBJ2-1, with 8 bases aligning to TRBD2. The V gene's germline CDR1 is SGHTA and CDR2 FQGNSA. The CDR3 loop spans 15 amino acids. Losses at the gene ends were 2 bases for V and 6 bases for J; bases not matched to a gene: 6. This CDR3 reads CASSLLREGRNEQFF. The CDR3 DNA reads TGTGCCAGCAGCTTACTTCGGGAGGGCCGCAATGAGCAGTTCTTC.

This chain's CDR3 is CASSPPPGLLTDTQYF. CDR3 bases: TGTGCCAGCAGTCCACCCCCAGGACTTCTCACAGATACGCAGTATTTT. J is TRBJ2-3 and V is TRBV6-2 or TRBV6-3; D is perhaps TRBD2 (5 bases). Germline V lookup: CDR1 MNHEY, CDR2 SVGEGT. V dropped 5 bases and J dropped 2 bases, with 17 bases sitting between them. The CDR3 consists of 16 residues.